The clone carrying this TCR beta chain was seen a few times. Its cognate antigen is unknown. The sample comes from a study of cytomegalovirus exposure and HLA in healthy donors. Study details: Genetic ancestry analysis placed approximately 78% of the roughly 400 donors that were genotyped in the Caucasian-associated cluster. Notes on the study in general: Analyses of presence/absence relied on an assumption of roughly uniform sequencing depth across donors.

The PCR employed 60 Vbeta primers together with 13 Jbeta primers. Clones were sequenced by immunoSEQ multiplex PCR, and TCRdb holds only the in-frame ones, with some missing. The sample records some 180,000 clones, just under 80% being singletons. CDR1 is SGHDT and CDR2 is YYEEEE in the germline V gene. The junction had 5 bases not matched to a gene; V was cut back by 1 base and J by 8 bases. CDR3 length: 13 amino acids. Material: PBMCs. The chain uses TRBV5-6 and TRBJ1-2; TRBD1 matches at 7 bases. This TCR came from a woman aged 25 to 39 in good health and CMV-seronegative. CDR3 DNA sequence: TGTGCCAGCAGCTTGCCAGGGGGTGGGGGCTACACCTTC. Its translation is CASSLPGGGGYTF.